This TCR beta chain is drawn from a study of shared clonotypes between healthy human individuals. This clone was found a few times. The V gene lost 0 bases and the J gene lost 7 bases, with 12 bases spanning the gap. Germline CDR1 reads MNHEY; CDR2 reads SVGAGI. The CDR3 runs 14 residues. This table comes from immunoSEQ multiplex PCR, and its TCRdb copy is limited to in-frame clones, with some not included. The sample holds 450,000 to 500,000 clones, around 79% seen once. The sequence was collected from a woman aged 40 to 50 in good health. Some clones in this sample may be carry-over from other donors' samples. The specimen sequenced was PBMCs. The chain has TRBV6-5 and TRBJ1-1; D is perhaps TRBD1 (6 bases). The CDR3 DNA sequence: TGTGCCAGCAGTTACTCGGACAGCCGAGATGAAGCTTTCTTT. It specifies CASSYSDSRDEAFF.